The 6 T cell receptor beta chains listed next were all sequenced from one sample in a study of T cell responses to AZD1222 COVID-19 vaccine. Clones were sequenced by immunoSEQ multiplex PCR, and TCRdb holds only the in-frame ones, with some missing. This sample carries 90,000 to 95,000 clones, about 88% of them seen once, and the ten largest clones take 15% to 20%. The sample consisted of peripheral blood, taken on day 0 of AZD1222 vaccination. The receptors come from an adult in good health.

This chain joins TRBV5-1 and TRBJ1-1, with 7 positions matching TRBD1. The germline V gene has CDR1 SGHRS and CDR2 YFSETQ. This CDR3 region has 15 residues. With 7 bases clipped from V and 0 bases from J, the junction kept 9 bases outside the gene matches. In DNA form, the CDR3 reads TGCGCCAGCTCCATCAGGGGGGCTGTGAACACTGAAGCTTTCTTT. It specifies CASSIRGAVNTEAFF. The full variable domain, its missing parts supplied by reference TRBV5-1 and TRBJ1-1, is KAGVTQTPRYLIKTRGQQVTLSCSPISGHRSVSWYQQTPGQGLQFLFEYFSETQRNKGNFPGRFSGRQFSNSRSEMNVSTLELGDSALYLCASSIRGAVNTEAFFGQGTRLTVV.

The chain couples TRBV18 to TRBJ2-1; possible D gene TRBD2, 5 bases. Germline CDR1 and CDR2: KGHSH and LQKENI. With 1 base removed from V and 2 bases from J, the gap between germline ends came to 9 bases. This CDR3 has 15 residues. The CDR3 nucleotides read TGTGCCAGCTCACCACTTGCGGGCACCTACAATGAGCAGTTCTTC. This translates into CASSPLAGTYNEQFF.

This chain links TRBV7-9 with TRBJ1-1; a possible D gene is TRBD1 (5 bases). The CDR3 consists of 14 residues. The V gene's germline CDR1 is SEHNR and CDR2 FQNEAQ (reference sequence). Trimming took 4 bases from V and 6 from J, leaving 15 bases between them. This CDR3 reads CASSSQAGIPEAFF. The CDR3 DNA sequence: TGTGCCAGCAGCTCTCAAGCAGGGATCCCTGAAGCTTTCTTT.

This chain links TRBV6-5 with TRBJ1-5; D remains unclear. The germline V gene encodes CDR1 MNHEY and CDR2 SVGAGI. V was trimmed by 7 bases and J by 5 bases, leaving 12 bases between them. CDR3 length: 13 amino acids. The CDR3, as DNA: TGTGCCAGCAACCTCGACGGGGATCAGCCCCAGCATTTT. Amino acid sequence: CASNLDGDQPQHF.

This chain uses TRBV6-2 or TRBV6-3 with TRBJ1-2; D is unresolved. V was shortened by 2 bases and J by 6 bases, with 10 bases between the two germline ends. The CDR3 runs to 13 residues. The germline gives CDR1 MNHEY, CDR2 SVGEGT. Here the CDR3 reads CASSYQQFDGYTF. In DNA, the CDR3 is TGTGCCAGCAGTTACCAACAGTTCGATGGCTACACCTTC.

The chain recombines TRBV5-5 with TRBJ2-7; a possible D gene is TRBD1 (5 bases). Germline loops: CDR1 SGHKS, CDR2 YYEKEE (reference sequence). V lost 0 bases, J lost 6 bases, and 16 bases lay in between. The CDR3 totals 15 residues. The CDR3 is CASSLGPDLRGEQYF. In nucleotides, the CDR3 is TGTGCCAGCAGCTTGGGGCCAGACTTAAGGGGCGAGCAGTACTTC.